One and the same sample provided the 29 T cell receptor beta chains below, sequenced in a study of brain T cells in children with intractable seizures. Measured with immunoSEQ multiplex PCR; TCRdb has only the in-frame clones, and not every one. The data contain about 350,000 clones, over 85% of them singletons. Time point meaning: blood from clinic visit 5 months post-surgery; TSC patient then seizure free. Source: peripheral blood, taken 4 to 5 months after surgery. The receptors come from a boy in the first two years of life with tuberous sclerosis and intractable seizures.

The CDR3 region has the DNA TGTGCCAGCAGCTTAGAGGGGCCACAGGGAAATCCCTATGGCTACACCTTC. Translating it yields CASSLEGPQGNPYGYTF. The chain joins TRBV11-2 to TRBJ1-2; D might be TRBD1 (6 bases). CDR3 size: 17 residues. The germline V gene has CDR1 SGHAT and CDR2 FQNNGV. The V end was cut by 0 bases, the J end by 4 bases, with 18 bases between. The full variable domain, its missing parts supplied by reference TRBV11-2 and TRBJ1-2, is EAGVAQSPRYKIIEKRQSVAFWCNPISGHATLYWYQQILGQGPKLLIQFQNNGVVDDSQLPKDRFSAERLKGVDSTLKIQPAKLEDSAVYLCASSLEGPQGNPYGYTFGSGTRLTVV.

CDR3: CASSSGTGTGNTIYF. In DNA, the CDR3 is TGTGCCAGCAGCTCCGGGACAGGGACTGGAAACACCATATATTTT. The rearrangement links TRBV27 to TRBJ1-3; 9 bases map to TRBD1. The V gene's germline CDR1 is MNHEY and CDR2 SMNVEV (reference sequence). With V trimmed by 6 bases and J by 2 bases, 5 bases remained unmatched. CDR3 size: 15 residues.

The chain carries TRBV18 and TRBJ2-3; TRBD2 agrees at 9 bases. J was trimmed by 5 bases and V by 2 bases; bases with no gene match: 5. Germline V gives CDR1 KGHSH, CDR2 LQKENI. CDR3 length: 15 residues. In DNA form, the CDR3 reads TGTGCCAGCTCACCAACGGCGGGAGGGAAAGATACGCAGTATTTT. Its protein product is CASSPTAGGKDTQYF.

The CDR3 region is CASSMGLAGNTGELFF. The CDR3 bases are TGTGCCAGTAGTATGGGTCTAGCGGGGAACACCGGGGAGCTGTTTTTT. The chain couples TRBV19 to TRBJ2-2; 8 bases agree with TRBD2. This CDR3 contains 16 residues. CDR1 LNHDA and CDR2 SQIVND come from the germline V gene (reference sequence). Unmatched junction bases numbered 4, after V lost 3 bases and J lost 1 base.

This clone was observed a few times. The chain joins TRBV25-1 to TRBJ1-5, with 8 bases matching TRBD1. The CDR3 has 14 amino acids. Trimming removed 1 base from V and 6 bases from J; junction bases left unmatched: 2. CDR1 and CDR2 from the germline V gene are MGHDK and SYGVNS. The CDR3 DNA is TGTGCCAGCAGTGAATCAGGGGGCGGTCAGCCCCAGCATTTT. Its protein product is CASSESGGGQPQHF.

This chain uses TRBV12-5 with TRBJ2-2, with TRBD2 as a possible D gene (7 bases). The germline CDR1 and CDR2 sequences are LGHNT and FRNRAP. The CDR3 has 18 amino acids. Trimming removed 0 bases from V and 2 bases from J, with 16 bases in between. CDR3 in amino acids: CASGLVRGGASNTGELFF. DNA for the CDR3: TGTGCTAGTGGTTTGGTGAGGGGGGGAGCGTCAAACACCGGGGAGCTGTTTTTT.

CDR3 sequence: CASSIDWGSGNTIYF. In nucleotides, the CDR3 is TGTGCCAGTAGTATAGATTGGGGGTCCGGAAACACCATATATTTT. The chain has TRBV19 and TRBJ1-3; D might be TRBD1 (5 bases). The CDR3 is 15 amino acids. The V and J ends lost 0 bases and 4 bases respectively, with 10 bases between them. Germline lookup yields CDR1 LNHDA and CDR2 SQIVND (reference sequence).

The chain couples TRBV7-8 to TRBJ2-7; 11 nucleotides line up with TRBD2. Germline V gene sequence: CDR1 SGHVS, CDR2 FQNEAQ. V trimming: 3 bases; J trimming: 6 bases; junction bases outside the gene matches: 10. The CDR3 contains 16 residues. This CDR3 reads CASSFTSGSFGGEQYF. The CDR3 DNA reads as TGTGCCAGCAGCTTTACTAGCGGGAGCTTTGGTGGCGAGCAGTACTTC.

The rearrangement uses TRBV5-6 and TRBJ2-1; no definite D call. Germline V gene data show CDR1 as SGHDT and CDR2 as YYEEEE. This CDR3 is built from 11 residues. The V end lost 3 bases, the J end lost 10 bases, and 8 bases lay between the germline ends. The CDR3 DNA sequence: TGTGCCAGCAGCTGGGATGGGGAGCAGTTCTTC. This sequence encodes CASSWDGEQFF.

This clone was seen just once. This chain connects TRBV13 to TRBJ2-7, with 10 bases aligning to TRBD1. J was trimmed by 3 bases and V by 4 bases; bases with no gene match: 6. CDR1 and CDR2 (germline): PRHDT, FYEKMQ (reference sequence). This CDR3 has 15 amino acids. For the CDR3, the DNA is TGTGCCAGCAGCTACGCTGGACAGGGGGACTACGAGCAGTACTTC. Amino acids: CASSYAGQGDYEQYF. The full variable domain, completed using reference TRBV13 and TRBJ2-7, is AAGVIQSPRHLIKEKRETATLKCYPIPRHDTVYWYQQGPGQDPQFLISFYEKMQSDKGSIPDRFSAQQFSDYHSELNMSSLELGDSALYFCASSYAGQGDYEQYFGPGTRLTVT.

The chain links TRBV6-5 to TRBJ2-7; D could derive from TRBD1 or TRBD2 (8 bases each). CDR1 is MNHEY and CDR2 is SVGAGI in the germline V gene. The CDR3 extends over 15 amino acids. V shed 3 bases and J shed 4 bases, with 16 bases lying between them. The CDR3 region has the DNA TGTGCCAGCAGTTATAGCGGGACAGGAGGTTACGAGCAGTACTTC. Protein: CASSYSGTGGYEQYF.

The V and J genes are TRBV30 and TRBJ2-7, with D possibly TRBD2 on 5 matching bases. This CDR3 comprises 17 residues. Trimming pared 3 bases from V and 0 bases from J, leaving 21 bases between. Germline CDR1 is GTSNPN and CDR2 is SVGIG (reference sequence). The CDR3 protein is CAWREGIPRLGSYEQYF. CDR3 sequence (DNA): TGTGCCTGGAGAGAGGGAATACCTCGTCTAGGCTCCTACGAGCAGTACTTC.

This chain joins TRBV27 and TRBJ2-7; 13 bases are a match to TRBD2. The germline CDR1 and CDR2 sequences are MNHEY and SMNVEV (reference sequence). The V segment lost 4 bases and the J segment 6 bases; nucleotides outside the gene matches: 0. CDR3 length equals 13 residues. This CDR3 is CASSWTSGSEQYF. DNA for the CDR3: TGTGCCAGCAGTTGGACTAGCGGGAGCGAGCAGTACTTC.

In DNA, the CDR3 is TGTGCCAGCAGTTCTCGTAGCGTAACCGGGGAGCTGTTTTTT. Its translation is CASSSRSVTGELFF. The genes are TRBV2 and TRBJ2-2; D might be TRBD2 (5 bases). This CDR3 region has 14 residues. In germline, CDR1 is SNHLY, CDR2 FYNNEI. V was pared by 5 bases and J by 5 bases, with 12 bases between.

The J gene is TRBJ2-7, the V gene TRBV7-9; 7 bases line up with TRBD2. The CDR3 totals 15 residues. V shed 0 bases, J shed 6 bases, and the junction held 8 bases outside the gene matches. Germline-derived CDR1 and CDR2 are SEHNR and FQNEAQ (reference sequence). CDR3 in amino acids: CASSLALAAQGEQYF. The CDR3 DNA follows: TGTGCCAGCAGCTTAGCGCTAGCGGCCCAGGGCGAGCAGTACTTC.

This clone was seen only once. The V gene is TRBV6-4, the J gene TRBJ2-3; D gene ambiguous. V was pared by 0 bases and J by 4 bases, with 8 bases between. The CDR3 is 14 residues long. Germline-derived CDR1 and CDR2 are MRHNA and SNTAGT. In DNA form, the CDR3 reads TGTGCCAGCAGTGACTCGGACGCTGCAGATACGCAGTATTTT. Amino acid sequence: CASSDSDAADTQYF.

The chain recombines TRBV6-6 with TRBJ2-7, with 7 bases that match TRBD1. This CDR3 spans 13 amino acids. Per the germline V gene, CDR1 is MNHNY and CDR2 is SVGAGI (reference sequence). The trim removed 6 bases at V and 10 bases at J, leaving 12 bases unmatched. DNA of the CDR3: TGTGCCAGCAGGATAACAGACAGGGCCGCCCAGTACTTC. It is translated as CASRITDRAAQYF.

The chain recombines TRBV29-1 with TRBJ2-2; D is possibly TRBD2 (6 bases). V lost 6 bases and J 3 bases, leaving 11 bases between the germline ends. The CDR3 spans 13 residues. From germline, CDR1 is SQVTM and CDR2 ANQGSEA. The CDR3 sequence is CSVSGVDTGELFF. In DNA form, the CDR3 reads TGCAGCGTGTCGGGGGTCGACACCGGGGAGCTGTTTTTT.

This chain joins TRBV19 and TRBJ1-2; D gene unclear. The CDR3 loop spans 16 amino acids. V was trimmed by 3 bases and J by 4 bases, leaving 18 bases between them. CDR1 LNHDA and CDR2 SQIVND come from the germline V gene (reference sequence). CDR3 DNA: TGTGCCAGTAGTATGACTTCTTACAGCTCCCTCTATGGCTACACCTTC. It encodes CASSMTSYSSLYGYTF.

This clone was detected only once. The chain recombines TRBV19 with TRBJ1-6; TRBD1 aligns across 9 bases. Germline V lookup: CDR1 LNHDA, CDR2 SQIVND (reference sequence). V shed 6 bases, J shed 7 bases, and the junction held 4 bases outside the gene matches. This CDR3 is built from 14 residues. The CDR3 region is CASSRDRENSPLHF. As DNA, the CDR3 is TGTGCCAGTAGCCGGGACAGGGAAAATTCACCCCTCCACTTT.

The chain has TRBV2 and TRBJ2-1; D ambiguous. CDR1 and CDR2 (germline): SNHLY, FYNNEI. Between the trimmed V and J ends, which lost 2 bases and 2 bases, there was a span of 16 bases. CDR3 length equals 17 residues. The CDR3 spells CASSEIGGISTYNEQFF. The CDR3, as DNA: TGTGCCAGCAGTGAAATTGGTGGCATATCGACCTACAATGAGCAGTTCTTC.

The CDR3: CATSSEWTSGSHEQYF. CDR3 bases: TGTGCCACCAGCAGTGAATGGACTAGCGGGAGCCACGAGCAGTACTTC. The chain links TRBV15 to TRBJ2-7, with 13 bases lining up with TRBD2. V dropped 3 bases and J dropped 5; count of bases not matched to a gene: 7. Germline values: CDR1 LNHNV, CDR2 YYDKDF (reference sequence). There are 16 residues in the CDR3.

The J gene is TRBJ2-5, the V gene TRBV30, with TRBD2 identical over 16 bases. The CDR3 extends over 16 amino acids. The J segment lost 5 bases and the V segment lost 3 bases, leaving 6 bases of the junction unmatched. Germline-derived CDR1 and CDR2 are GTSNPN and SVGIG (reference sequence). In DNA form, the CDR3 reads TGTGCCTGGAGCTTGGGACTAGCGGGAGGGCGGGAGACCCAGTACTTC. This codes for CAWSLGLAGGRETQYF. Filled out from reference TRBV30 and TRBJ2-5, the complete variable domain reads SQTIHQWPATLVQPVGSPLSLECTVEGTSNPNLYWYRQAAGRGLQLLFYSVGIGQISSEVPQNLSASRPQDRQFILSSKKLLLSDSGFYLCAWSLGLAGGRETQYFGPGTRLLVL.

V and J are TRBV5-1 and TRBJ2-3, with D unresolved. V was pared by 1 base and J by 4 bases, with 7 bases between. Germline V CDR1 and CDR2: SGHRS, YFSETQ. This CDR3 comprises 13 residues. CDR3 in DNA: TGCGCCAGCAGCTTGAGGGAATCAGATACGCAGTATTTT. This sequence encodes CASSLRESDTQYF.

The J gene is TRBJ1-2, the V gene TRBV11-2; TRBD1 might be the D (6 bases). This CDR3 region has 13 residues. The ends were cut back, 3 bases at V and 4 bases at J, with 9 bases in the middle. Germline CDR1 reads SGHAT; CDR2 reads FQNNGV. CDR3 region: CASSFPQGYGYTF. DNA of the CDR3: TGTGCCAGCAGCTTCCCACAGGGCTATGGCTACACCTTC.

This chain links TRBV30 with TRBJ1-3; D is ambiguous. The CDR3 extends over 14 amino acids. With 0 bases removed from V and 7 bases from J, the gap between germline ends came to 13 bases. Per the germline V gene, CDR1 is GTSNPN and CDR2 is SVGIG (reference sequence). The CDR3 protein is CAWSVSGILNTIYF. The CDR3 DNA follows: TGTGCCTGGAGTGTATCGGGGATTTTGAACACCATATATTTT.

The chain couples TRBV4-1 to TRBJ1-3; D possibly corresponds to TRBD1 (5 bases). The germline V and J ends were trimmed by 3 bases and 3 bases, with 12 bases remaining between them. The CDR3 consists of 15 residues. Looked up from germline, CDR1 is MGHRA and CDR2 is YSYEKL. This CDR3 reads CASSQLRDFGNTIYF. The CDR3 nucleotides are TGCGCCAGCAGCCAGCTCCGGGACTTTGGAAACACCATATATTTT.

The chain carries TRBV6-2 or TRBV6-3 and TRBJ2-2, with 7 bases identical to TRBD2. V lost 5 bases to trimming and J lost 7 bases; unmatched junction nucleotides: 4. Germline V gene data show CDR1 as MNHEY and CDR2 as SVGEGT. The CDR3 has 13 amino acids. CDR3 sequence: CASSIAGIGELFF. The CDR3 coding sequence is TGTGCCAGCAGTATAGCGGGCATCGGGGAGCTGTTTTTT.

The genes are TRBV29-1 and TRBJ2-7; 9 bases are a match to TRBD1. The CDR3 runs to 13 residues. V shed 4 bases, J shed 5 bases, and the junction held 6 bases outside the gene matches. CDR1 and CDR2 (germline): SQVTM, ANQGSEA. Here the CDR3 reads CSVGNRGLDEQYF. The CDR3 DNA sequence: TGCAGCGTTGGTAACAGGGGGCTGGACGAGCAGTACTTC.